A selection of T cell receptor beta chains follows, all from one sample in a study of T cell responses to AZD1222 COVID-19 vaccine. TCRdb keeps only in-frame clones here, not all; method: immunoSEQ multiplex PCR. The sample has 150,000 to 200,000 clones, roughly 92% seen once. The sample was peripheral blood, taken on day 0 of AZD1222 vaccination. The receptors were gathered from an adult in good health. Each CDR3 is given with its conserved first and last residue. D genes are given only for firm matches. The size entry is marked missing in some rows and otherwise reads once, few, many or a size class.

abundance: .; j_gene: TRBJ1-3; d_gene: .; v_gene: TRBV3-1/TRBV3-2; CDR3nt: TGTGCCAGCAGCCAAGATAAATCTGTCCGGGCTGGAAACACCATATATTTT; CDR3aa: CASSQDKSVRAGNTIYF
abundance: .; j_gene: TRBJ2-4; d_gene: .; v_gene: TRBV19; CDR3nt: TGTGCCAGTAGCCCCCCGTGGGGTAAAAACATTCAGTACTTC; CDR3aa: CASSPPWGKNIQYF
abundance: .; j_gene: TRBJ1-2; d_gene: .; v_gene: TRBV7-2; CDR3nt: TGTGCCAGCAGCACCGGGACGGTTGGCTACACCTTC; CDR3aa: CASSTGTVGYTF
abundance: .; j_gene: TRBJ2-3; d_gene: .; v_gene: TRBV3-1/TRBV3-2; CDR3nt: TGTGCCAGCAGCCAAGCGCCGGGATTAACAGATACGCAGTATTTT; CDR3aa: CASSQAPGLTDTQYF
abundance: .; j_gene: TRBJ1-1; d_gene: .; v_gene: TRBV7-9; CDR3nt: TGTGCCAGCAGCTTAGCCCCGGGCCAGACTGAAGCTTTCTTT; CDR3aa: CASSLAPGQTEAFF
abundance: .; j_gene: TRBJ1-1; d_gene: .; v_gene: TRBV5-4; CDR3nt: TGTGCCAGCAGCTTGGCCGTGGGGAACACTGAAGCTTTCTTT; CDR3aa: CASSLAVGNTEAFF
abundance: .; j_gene: TRBJ1-5; d_gene: .; v_gene: TRBV7-2; CDR3nt: TGTGCCAGCAGCTTAGGGCAGACTAGCAATCAGCCCCAGCATTTT; CDR3aa: CASSLGQTSNQPQHF
abundance: .; j_gene: TRBJ1-4; d_gene: .; v_gene: TRBV19; CDR3nt: TGTGCCAGTAGTGATAGGGGGGCGCTTGAAAAACTGTTTTTT; CDR3aa: CASSDRGALEKLFF
abundance: .; j_gene: TRBJ2-1; d_gene: TRBD2; v_gene: TRBV7-8; CDR3nt: TGTGCCAGCAGCGCCCGTCGGCTAGCGGGAGGGCCCGCTGAGCAGTTCTTC; CDR3aa: CASSARRLAGGPAEQFF
abundance: .; j_gene: TRBJ2-2; d_gene: TRBD2; v_gene: TRBV30; CDR3nt: TGTGCCTGGAGAACTAGCGGGGGCACCGGGGAGCTGTTTTTT; CDR3aa: CAWRTSGGTGELFF
abundance: few; j_gene: TRBJ1-2; d_gene: .; v_gene: TRBV11-2; CDR3nt: TGTGCCAGCAGCTTTGGGATTCGGGGCTACACCTTC; CDR3aa: CASSFGIRGYTF
abundance: .; j_gene: TRBJ2-1; d_gene: .; v_gene: TRBV15; CDR3nt: TGTGCCACCAGCAGAGATCCCCTAGGCAGGCTAAATGAGCAGTTCTTC; CDR3aa: CATSRDPLGRLNEQFF
abundance: .; j_gene: TRBJ2-7; d_gene: .; v_gene: TRBV3-1/TRBV3-2; CDR3nt: TGTGCCAGCAGCCCCCCCGGGACCACTGCCAAGCAGTACTTC; CDR3aa: CASSPPGTTAKQYF
abundance: .; j_gene: TRBJ1-2; d_gene: .; v_gene: TRBV28; CDR3nt: TGTGCCAGCAGTTTCCCACCCGGACAGACATATGGCTACACCTTC; CDR3aa: CASSFPPGQTYGYTF
abundance: .; j_gene: TRBJ2-7; d_gene: TRBD1; v_gene: TRBV27; CDR3nt: TGTGCCAGCAGTACCACCCGGGACAGGCCCTCCTACGAGCAGTACTTC; CDR3aa: CASSTTRDRPSYEQYF
abundance: .; j_gene: TRBJ2-2; d_gene: .; v_gene: TRBV2; CDR3nt: TGTGCCAGGGGAGGTGCCGGGGAGCTGTTTTTT; CDR3aa: CARGGAGELFF
abundance: .; j_gene: TRBJ2-1; d_gene: TRBD2; v_gene: TRBV12-5; CDR3nt: TGTGCTAGTGTTCCCGCTAGCGGGAATTACAATGAGCAGTTCTTC; CDR3aa: CASVPASGNYNEQFF
abundance: .; j_gene: TRBJ2-1; d_gene: TRBD2; v_gene: TRBV5-1; CDR3nt: TGCGCCAGCAGCTCAGTGACTAGCAGCTACAATGAGCAGTTCTTC; CDR3aa: CASSSVTSSYNEQFF
abundance: .; j_gene: TRBJ1-4; d_gene: .; v_gene: TRBV10-3; CDR3nt: TGTGCCATCAGTGACAGGGAGGGGGAAAAACTGTTTTTT; CDR3aa: CAISDREGEKLFF
abundance: .; j_gene: TRBJ2-3; d_gene: TRBD2; v_gene: TRBV15; CDR3nt: TGTGCCACCAGCAGGGACTCTAGCGGGGGTTCGGGTACGCAGTATTTT; CDR3aa: CATSRDSSGGSGTQYF
abundance: .; j_gene: TRBJ2-3; d_gene: TRBD2; v_gene: TRBV29-1; CDR3nt: TGCAGCGTCGCCGGGGGGGCGGATACGCAGTATTTT; CDR3aa: CSVAGGADTQYF
abundance: .; j_gene: TRBJ2-2; d_gene: TRBD2; v_gene: TRBV14; CDR3nt: TGTGCCAGCAGCCAAGATACGGGACTAGCGGGGACCGGGGAGCTGTTTTTT; CDR3aa: CASSQDTGLAGTGELFF
abundance: .; j_gene: TRBJ1-1; d_gene: .; v_gene: TRBV11-2; CDR3nt: TGTGCCAGCATCCCGGGGTCAACCTTGCAGAACACTGAAGCTTTCTTT; CDR3aa: CASIPGSTLQNTEAFF
abundance: once; j_gene: TRBJ2-7; d_gene: .; v_gene: TRBV4-2; CDR3nt: TGTGCCAGCAGCCAAGAGGCAGGGGGGGTCTCCTACGAGCAGTACTTC; CDR3aa: CASSQEAGGVSYEQYF
abundance: .; j_gene: TRBJ1-5; d_gene: TRBD1; v_gene: TRBV6-5; CDR3nt: TGTGCCAGCAGACCTGGGACAGCTTATCAGCCCCAGCATTTT; CDR3aa: CASRPGTAYQPQHF
abundance: .; j_gene: TRBJ2-3; d_gene: .; v_gene: TRBV5-5; CDR3nt: TGTGCCAGCAGCTTGCTACAGACCTCCCTCGATACGCAGTATTTT; CDR3aa: CASSLLQTSLDTQYF
abundance: .; j_gene: TRBJ1-2; d_gene: .; v_gene: TRBV28; CDR3nt: TGTGCCAGCAGTTTTGCCGCGTTTTTTGGCTACACCTTC; CDR3aa: CASSFAAFFGYTF
abundance: .; j_gene: TRBJ2-4; d_gene: TRBD1; v_gene: TRBV6-2/TRBV6-3; CDR3nt: TGTGCCAGCAGCCCGGGACAGGGGGCCACAAACATTCAGTACTTC; CDR3aa: CASSPGQGATNIQYF
abundance: .; j_gene: TRBJ1-1; d_gene: .; v_gene: TRBV29-1; CDR3nt: TGCAGCGTTCAGTCTCCCCTGGCAAAGAACACTGAAGCTTTCTTT; CDR3aa: CSVQSPLAKNTEAFF
abundance: .; j_gene: TRBJ1-5; d_gene: .; v_gene: TRBV30; CDR3nt: TGTGCCTGGAGGGAAAAGGGCAATCAGCCCCAGCATTTT; CDR3aa: CAWREKGNQPQHF
abundance: few; j_gene: TRBJ1-1; d_gene: .; v_gene: TRBV18; CDR3nt: TGTGCCAGCTCACCGATAAGGGGGGAGTATGAAGCTTTCTTT; CDR3aa: CASSPIRGEYEAFF
abundance: .; j_gene: TRBJ1-2; d_gene: .; v_gene: TRBV2; CDR3nt: TGTGCCAGCACCCAAACACGGTACGAGGCCTTC; CDR3aa: CASTQTRYEAF
abundance: once; j_gene: TRBJ1-1; d_gene: .; v_gene: TRBV5-1; CDR3nt: TGCGCCAGCAGCTTGGGTATGAACACTGAAGCTTTCTTT; CDR3aa: CASSLGMNTEAFF
abundance: .; j_gene: TRBJ2-7; d_gene: .; v_gene: TRBV5-1; CDR3nt: TGCGCCAGCAGCTTGGTGCCAGGAACCTACGAGCAGTACTTC; CDR3aa: CASSLVPGTYEQYF
abundance: .; j_gene: TRBJ2-1; d_gene: .; v_gene: TRBV4-1; CDR3nt: TGCGCCAGCAGCCATTCCCCGCCTCCGGATGAGCAGTTCTTC; CDR3aa: CASSHSPPPDEQFF
abundance: .; j_gene: TRBJ1-2; d_gene: .; v_gene: TRBV28; CDR3nt: TGTGCCAGCAGTAAACCGAACCCCGGGAAATCATACACCTTC; CDR3aa: CASSKPNPGKSYTF
abundance: .; j_gene: TRBJ1-5; d_gene: .; v_gene: TRBV27; CDR3nt: TGTGCCAGCAGTTTATCGGGGGGGCTAGGCAGCAATCAGCCCCAGCATTTT; CDR3aa: CASSLSGGLGSNQPQHF
abundance: .; j_gene: TRBJ1-5; d_gene: TRBD1; v_gene: TRBV6-5; CDR3nt: TGTGCCAGCTCGGCAGGGGGGGAATACCAGCCCCAGCATTTT; CDR3aa: CASSAGGEYQPQHF
abundance: .; j_gene: TRBJ1-1; d_gene: .; v_gene: TRBV19; CDR3nt: TGTGCCAGTAGTCTCCACACCTTGTTGAACACTGAAGCTTTCTTT; CDR3aa: CASSLHTLLNTEAFF
abundance: .; j_gene: TRBJ1-1; d_gene: .; v_gene: TRBV28; CDR3nt: TGTGCCAGCACCTCCCTTGGCAGTCCTTCCACTGAAGCTTTCTTT; CDR3aa: CASTSLGSPSTEAFF
abundance: .; j_gene: TRBJ1-1; d_gene: .; v_gene: TRBV24-1; CDR3nt: TGTGCCACCAGTGATTTGGGGTGGCACCAGAACACTGAAGCTTTCTTT; CDR3aa: CATSDLGWHQNTEAFF
abundance: .; j_gene: TRBJ2-7; d_gene: .; v_gene: TRBV6-1; CDR3nt: TGTGCCAGCAGTGAGAACGGATACTACGAGCAGTACTTC; CDR3aa: CASSENGYYEQYF
abundance: .; j_gene: TRBJ1-1; d_gene: .; v_gene: TRBV11-1; CDR3nt: TGTGCCAGCAGCTTAATGCGGGGGCTGGCCACTGAAGCTTTCTTT; CDR3aa: CASSLMRGLATEAFF
abundance: .; j_gene: TRBJ1-2; d_gene: .; v_gene: TRBV30; CDR3nt: TGTGCCTGGAGTGTAGGCCATCAGGGACTTCTCGATGGCTACACCTTC; CDR3aa: CAWSVGHQGLLDGYTF
abundance: .; j_gene: TRBJ1-2; d_gene: TRBD1; v_gene: TRBV19; CDR3nt: TGTGCCAGTAGTAGGGACAGATATGGCTACACCTTC; CDR3aa: CASSRDRYGYTF
abundance: .; j_gene: TRBJ2-5; d_gene: .; v_gene: TRBV12-3/TRBV12-4; CDR3nt: TGTGCCAGCAGTCGGGGGCTGGAGACCCAGTACTTC; CDR3aa: CASSRGLETQYF
abundance: .; j_gene: TRBJ1-6; d_gene: .; v_gene: TRBV7-2; CDR3nt: TGTGCCAGCAGCTCAGCGCCAGGAGAAATGGGTTCACCCCTCCACTTT; CDR3aa: CASSSAPGEMGSPLHF
abundance: .; j_gene: TRBJ2-3; d_gene: .; v_gene: TRBV19; CDR3nt: TGTGCCAGTAGTTCTTCCTGGGAGAGCACAGATACGCAGTATTTT; CDR3aa: CASSSSWESTDTQYF
abundance: .; j_gene: TRBJ1-1; d_gene: TRBD1; v_gene: TRBV18; CDR3nt: TGTGCCAGCTCACCCCGGGACAGGATCGGTATCACTGAAGCTTTCTTT; CDR3aa: CASSPRDRIGITEAFF
abundance: once; j_gene: TRBJ1-2; d_gene: .; v_gene: TRBV10-1; CDR3nt: TGCGCCAGCTCTCCTTCAGTCGAGGTCGGCTACACCTTC; CDR3aa: CASSPSVEVGYTF
abundance: .; j_gene: TRBJ2-7; d_gene: .; v_gene: TRBV13; CDR3nt: TGTGCCAGCAGCTTCAGCTCCTACGAGCAGTACTTC; CDR3aa: CASSFSSYEQYF
abundance: .; j_gene: TRBJ1-5; d_gene: .; v_gene: TRBV18; CDR3nt: TGTGCCAGCTCACCCAGGGACGATCAGCCCCAGCATTTT; CDR3aa: CASSPRDDQPQHF
abundance: .; j_gene: TRBJ2-3; d_gene: .; v_gene: TRBV10-2; CDR3nt: TGCGCCAGCACTCCCGGGACTTTCGTAACAGATACGCAGTATTTT; CDR3aa: CASTPGTFVTDTQYF
abundance: .; j_gene: TRBJ2-1; d_gene: .; v_gene: TRBV19; CDR3nt: TGTGCCAGTAGTATCGCGGTAGGAGCACCCGCCTACAATGAGCAGTTCTTC; CDR3aa: CASSIAVGAPAYNEQFF
abundance: .; j_gene: TRBJ1-6; d_gene: .; v_gene: TRBV12-3/TRBV12-4; CDR3nt: TGTGCCAGCAGTTTCTCCTATAATTCACCCCTCCACTTT; CDR3aa: CASSFSYNSPLHF
abundance: once; j_gene: TRBJ1-2; d_gene: .; v_gene: TRBV29-1; CDR3nt: TGCAGCGTTGAAGATTCCAGTACTGATGGCTACACCTTC; CDR3aa: CSVEDSSTDGYTF
abundance: .; j_gene: TRBJ2-1; d_gene: TRBD2; v_gene: TRBV11-2; CDR3nt: TGTGCCAGCAGCCGGCGAGGTCGCGGGGGGGTTTGGGAGCAGTTCTTC; CDR3aa: CASSRRGRGGVWEQFF